Following are 30 T cell receptor beta chains from one sample sequenced in a study of control samples from healthy donors and cancer patients. Here immunoSEQ multiplex PCR was the method, and the copy in TCRdb shows in-frame clones only, minus some. The sample has 110,000 to 150,000 clones; just under 95% are singletons. Input material: PBMCs. The receptor source for this set is a man aged 55 to 70 with colorectal cancer.

V usage is TRBV9 and J usage is TRBJ2-1, with D perhaps TRBD1 (6 bases). The CDR3 covers 15 residues. Deletions cut 1 base from V and 0 bases from J, with 8 bases between. Germline CDR1 SGDLS, CDR2 YYNGEE. The CDR3 nucleotides read TGTGCCAGCAGCGTAACAGGGAGCTCCTACAATGAGCAGTTCTTC. Translation: CASSVTGSSYNEQFF.

The J gene is TRBJ1-1, the V gene TRBV7-8; D is unclear. Deletions cut 6 bases from V and 2 bases from J, with 13 bases between. The CDR3 runs to 14 residues. CDR1 is SGHVS and CDR2 is FQNEAQ in the germline V gene. The CDR3 region has the DNA TGTGCCAGCAGGGAGAGCCTACCTAACACTGAAGCTTTCTTT. Its protein product is CASRESLPNTEAFF.

The rearrangement joins TRBV3-1 (or the pseudogene TRBV3-2) to TRBJ2-1, with 8 bases aligning to TRBD1. V gave up 4 bases and J gave up 1 base; unmatched junction bases: 3. The CDR3 contains 15 residues. The germline CDR1 and CDR2 sequences are LGHDT and YNNKEL (reference sequence). CDR3 sequence: CASSRGQGSYNEQFF. The CDR3, as DNA: TGTGCCAGCAGCCGAGGACAGGGATCCTACAATGAGCAGTTCTTC.

The rearrangement links TRBV5-4 to TRBJ2-2; tentative D call: TRBD2 (6 bases). This CDR3 spans 16 amino acids. Trimming took off 1 base at V and 1 base at J, with 11 bases between the two ends. Germline V gene data show CDR1 as SGHNT and CDR2 as YYREEE (reference sequence). CDR3 region: CASSLRGTLNTGELFF. The CDR3 DNA reads as TGTGCCAGCAGCTTGCGGGGGACCCTGAACACCGGGGAGCTGTTTTTT. Looking up the rest from reference TRBV5-4 and TRBJ2-2 gives the full variable domain: ETGVTQSPTHLIKTRGQQVTLRCSSQSGHNTVSWYQQALGQGPQFIFQYYREEENGRGNFPPRFSGLQFPNYSSELNVNALELDDSALYLCASSLRGTLNTGELFFGEGSRLTVL.

The chain joins TRBV6-5 to TRBJ2-7; 8 bases align to TRBD2. Germline trimming cut 6 bases from V and 0 bases from J; bases unmatched to any gene: 7. Germline V gene lookup returns CDR1 MNHEY and CDR2 SVGAGI. CDR3 length equals 15 residues. CDR3 bases: TGTGCCAGCAGCCTCGAGCGGGGGAGCTCCTACGAGCAGTACTTC. It codes for CASSLERGSSYEQYF.

The V call is TRBV6-4, the J call TRBJ1-1; 7 nucleotides align to TRBD1. The CDR3 is 13 residues long. The J segment lost 3 bases and the V segment lost 5 bases, leaving 3 bases of the junction unmatched. Germline CDR1 is MRHNA and CDR2 is SNTAGT. The CDR3 DNA reads as TGTGCCAGCAGTTTTGACAGGGACACTGAAGCTTTCTTT. It translates to CASSFDRDTEAFF.

The rearrangement links TRBV6-5 to TRBJ2-7; D might be TRBD1 (5 bases). This CDR3 comprises 12 residues. CDR1 and CDR2 (germline): MNHEY, SVGAGI. V lost 6 bases to trimming and J lost 4 bases, with 10 bases between them. The chain's CDR3 is CASRTASYEQYF. Here the CDR3 DNA reads TGTGCCAGCAGGACAGCTTCTTACGAGCAGTACTTC.

The sample holds one count of this clone. The CDR3 spells CASSPAGQGDQPQHF. CDR3 in DNA: TGTGCCAGCTCACCTGCGGGACAGGGGGATCAGCCCCAGCATTTT. This chain uses TRBV18 with TRBJ1-5; 11 nucleotides align to TRBD1. The length of the CDR3 is 15 residues. With V trimmed by 3 bases and J by 5 bases, 3 bases remained unmatched. From germline, CDR1 is KGHSH and CDR2 LQKENI.

The rearrangement joins TRBV7-2 to TRBJ2-7; 10 bases agree with TRBD2. The germline gives CDR1 SGHTA, CDR2 FQGNSA. The CDR3 runs 16 residues. V was clipped by 3 bases and J by 0 bases; unmatched bases: 5. The CDR3 protein is CASSLVSGGPSYEQYF. The CDR3 DNA follows: TGTGCCAGCAGCTTGGTTAGCGGGGGGCCCTCCTACGAGCAGTACTTC.

This chain uses TRBV6-5 with TRBJ2-7; 8 bases are a match to TRBD1. The CDR3 runs to 15 residues. Germline CDR1 reads MNHEY; CDR2 reads SVGAGI. V trimming: 6 bases; J trimming: 2 bases; junction bases outside the gene matches: 9. CDR3 nucleotides: TGTGCCAGCAGAACAGACAGGGGAATAACCTACGAGCAGTACTTC. Protein: CASRTDRGITYEQYF.

The rearrangement joins TRBV5-1 to TRBJ2-1, with 10 bases identical to TRBD1. The CDR3 covers 15 residues. The junction had 8 bases not matched to a gene; V was cut back by 2 bases and J by 9 bases. The germline V gene encodes CDR1 SGHRS and CDR2 YFSETQ. Here the CDR3 reads CASSFRDRGVGEQFF. CDR3 sequence (DNA): TGCGCCAGCAGCTTCCGGGACAGGGGTGTGGGTGAGCAGTTCTTC.

The chain joins TRBV6-2 or TRBV6-3 to TRBJ2-5; D gene uncertain. Trimming stripped 2 bases from V and 5 bases from J, with 9 bases between. Germline CDR1 reads MNHEY; CDR2 reads SVGEGT. The CDR3 spans 13 residues. The CDR3 spells CASSYGRVETQYF. In DNA, the CDR3 is TGTGCCAGCAGTTACGGCCGGGTCGAGACCCAGTACTTC.

V and J are TRBV19 and TRBJ1-2; D gene unclear. Germline-derived CDR1 and CDR2 are LNHDA and SQIVND (reference sequence). CDR3 length: 12 residues. V shed 5 bases and J shed 9 bases, with 13 bases lying between them. The CDR3, as DNA: TGTGCCAGTAGTCCCCGGACTGATCGCTACACCTTC. It translates to CASSPRTDRYTF.

The rearrangement uses TRBV5-1 and TRBJ2-7; D not resolved. CDR1 is SGHRS and CDR2 is YFSETQ in the germline V gene. The CDR3 spans 12 residues. Between the trimmed V and J ends, which lost 1 base and 5 bases, there was a span of 7 bases. The CDR3 region is CASSLNSNEQYF. In nucleotides, the CDR3 is TGCGCCAGCAGCTTGAATTCTAACGAGCAGTACTTC.

The chain has TRBV27 and TRBJ2-5; TRBD1 aligns across 8 bases. Per germline, CDR1 MNHEY and CDR2 SMNVEV (reference sequence). There are 12 residues in the CDR3. V was pared by 6 bases and J by 4 bases, with 1 base of the junction left unmatched. The CDR3 here is CASSTGGETQYF. As DNA, the CDR3 is TGTGCCAGCAGCACAGGGGGAGAGACCCAGTACTTC.

V and J are TRBV5-1 and TRBJ2-1, with a tentative D call TRBD2 (6 bases). From germline, CDR1 is SGHRS and CDR2 YFSETQ. The CDR3 sequence is 16 residues long. V gave up 0 bases and J gave up 6 bases, with 16 bases separating them. CDR3 DNA sequence: TGCGCCAGCAGCTTGGAGGGTCGACTAGTAGGCAATGAGCAGTTCTTC. It yields the protein CASSLEGRLVGNEQFF.

V is TRBV6-2 or TRBV6-3 and J is TRBJ2-7; 15 positions match TRBD2. The length of the CDR3 is 16 residues. Trimming cost V 0 bases and J 8 bases; bases outside gene matches: 5. In germline, CDR1 is MNHEY, CDR2 SVGEGT. This chain's CDR3 is CASSYSGTSGGSKQYF. The CDR3, as DNA: TGTGCCAGCAGTTACTCCGGGACTAGCGGGGGGTCGAAGCAGTACTTC.

This chain connects TRBV7-9 to TRBJ1-4, with D uncertain. The V gene lost 4 bases and the J gene lost 0 bases, with 3 bases spanning the gap. The CDR3 covers 13 residues. The germline CDR1 and CDR2 sequences are SEHNR and FQNEAQ (reference sequence). This CDR3 is CASSSTTNEKLFF. The CDR3 nucleotides read TGTGCCAGCAGCTCGACAACTAATGAAAAACTGTTTTTT.

The chain combines TRBV7-5 with TRBJ2-7; TRBD1 is taken as the D call from the table, unchecked against the DNA. TRBV7-5 is a pseudogene. The CDR3 has 15 residues. For the CDR3, the DNA is TGTGCCAGAAGCCTTATACAGGGACCCCCCAACGAGCAGTACTTC. As protein: CARSLIQGPPNEQYF.

The chain uses TRBV6-2 or TRBV6-3 and TRBJ1-2; D gene unclear. Germline V gene lookup returns CDR1 MNHEY and CDR2 SVGEGT. Trimming shortened V by 0 bases and J by 0 bases, and 11 bases separated the two germline ends. The CDR3 contains 16 residues. The CDR3 region is CASSYSRARTNYGYTF. The CDR3 DNA follows: TGTGCCAGCAGTTACTCGCGGGCAAGAACTAACTATGGCTACACCTTC.

The chain couples TRBV5-6 to TRBJ1-1, with a weak D call TRBD1 (5 bases). Per the germline V gene, CDR1 is SGHDT and CDR2 is YYEEEE. The CDR3 contains 14 residues. V was trimmed by 1 base and J by 3 bases, leaving 10 bases between them. The CDR3 region has the DNA TGTGCCAGCAGCTTGTTGCAGGGCCACACTGAAGCTTTCTTT. This codes for CASSLLQGHTEAFF.

This clone was recorded a few times. This sample includes further DNA sequences coding for the same CDR3. The V gene is TRBV18, the J gene TRBJ1-1, with D tentatively TRBD1 (5 bases). Germline V CDR1 and CDR2: KGHSH, LQKENI. There are 14 residues in the CDR3. Trimming stripped 3 bases from V and 1 base from J, with 9 bases between. CDR3 in DNA: TGTGCCAGCTCACCCCGGGGGGAGAACACTGAAGCTTTCTTT. Its translation is CASSPRGENTEAFF.

V is TRBV6-2 or TRBV6-3 and J is TRBJ2-1, with unresolved D. The CDR3 length is 15 residues. The V end was cut by 5 bases, the J end by 2 bases, with 13 bases between. Germline V CDR1 and CDR2: MNHEY, SVGEGT. DNA for the CDR3: TGTGCCAGCAGTATCACCAGTGGACCCTACAATGAGCAGTTCTTC. The encoded protein is CASSITSGPYNEQFF.

This chain links TRBV10-3 with TRBJ2-5, with TRBD2 matching 10 bases. Trimming at V came to 0 bases and at J to 5 bases, leaving 3 bases not matched to a gene. Looked up from germline, CDR1 is ENHRY and CDR2 is SYGVKD. The CDR3 runs to 15 residues. CDR3 nucleotides: TGTGCCATCAGTGAGTCGGCTAGCGGGGGTGAGACCCAGTACTTC. Encoded protein: CAISESASGGETQYF.

The chain joins TRBV5-1 to TRBJ1-2; D not resolved. The V end was cut by 4 bases, the J end by 2 bases, with 6 bases between. The CDR3 runs to 12 residues. Germline V CDR1 and CDR2: SGHRS, YFSETQ. For the CDR3, the DNA is TGCGCCAGCAGCCCAGACAACTATGGCTACACCTTC. This gives the protein CASSPDNYGYTF.

V usage is TRBV2 and J usage is TRBJ2-4, with 7 nucleotides matching TRBD1. The ends lost 11 bases at V and 7 bases at J; junction bases unmatched: 11. CDR3 length: 13 amino acids. The germline V gene encodes CDR1 SNHLY and CDR2 FYNNEI. CDR3 sequence: CAARTGESNIQYF. The CDR3 DNA is TGTGCCGCCCGAACAGGGGAGAGTAACATTCAGTACTTC. The variable domain in full, completed from reference TRBV2 and TRBJ2-4, reads EPEVTQTPSHQVTQMGQEVILRCVPISNHLYFYWYRQILGQKVEFLVSFYNNEISEKSEIFDDQFSVERPDGSNFTLKIRSTKLEDSAMYFCAARTGESNIQYFGAGTRLSVL.

The chain joins TRBV25-1 to TRBJ2-7, with D perhaps matching TRBD1 (5 bases). The CDR3 sequence is 14 residues long. Germline V gene data show CDR1 as MGHDK and CDR2 as SYGVNS. Trimming pared 3 bases from V and 2 bases from J, leaving 11 bases between. The CDR3 DNA sequence: TGTGCCAGCAGTGAGTGGGGCCTAGCCTACGAGCAGTACTTC. Amino acids: CASSEWGLAYEQYF.

The chain joins TRBV6-2 or TRBV6-3 to TRBJ1-2; 9 bases fit TRBD1. There are 15 residues in the CDR3. V dropped 5 bases and J dropped 8; count of bases not matched to a gene: 12. Germline assignment: CDR1 MNHEY and CDR2 SVGEGT. The CDR3 sequence is CASSTIGTGKDGYTF. CDR3 DNA: TGTGCCAGCAGTACCATCGGGACAGGGAAAGACGGCTACACCTTC.

This clone was detected a few times. The chain combines TRBV29-1 with TRBJ2-7; 7 nucleotides agree with TRBD1. The CDR3 is 13 amino acids. V was pared by 6 bases and J by 0 bases, with 5 bases of the junction left unmatched. Germline CDR1 SQVTM, CDR2 ANQGSEA. This CDR3 reads CSVLTGNSYEQYF. The CDR3 nucleotides read TGCAGCGTCTTGACAGGGAACTCCTACGAGCAGTACTTC.

This rearrangement joins TRBV7-6 to TRBJ2-5; maybe TRBD2 (7 bases). Trimming shortened V by 5 bases and J by 1 base, and 14 bases separated the two germline ends. The germline CDR1 and CDR2 sequences are SGHVS and FNYEAQ. This CDR3 region has 15 residues. The DNA of the CDR3 is TGTGCCAGCAGCCGCCCGGGGGGCGGCCAAGAGACCCAGTACTTC. Residues: CASSRPGGGQETQYF.